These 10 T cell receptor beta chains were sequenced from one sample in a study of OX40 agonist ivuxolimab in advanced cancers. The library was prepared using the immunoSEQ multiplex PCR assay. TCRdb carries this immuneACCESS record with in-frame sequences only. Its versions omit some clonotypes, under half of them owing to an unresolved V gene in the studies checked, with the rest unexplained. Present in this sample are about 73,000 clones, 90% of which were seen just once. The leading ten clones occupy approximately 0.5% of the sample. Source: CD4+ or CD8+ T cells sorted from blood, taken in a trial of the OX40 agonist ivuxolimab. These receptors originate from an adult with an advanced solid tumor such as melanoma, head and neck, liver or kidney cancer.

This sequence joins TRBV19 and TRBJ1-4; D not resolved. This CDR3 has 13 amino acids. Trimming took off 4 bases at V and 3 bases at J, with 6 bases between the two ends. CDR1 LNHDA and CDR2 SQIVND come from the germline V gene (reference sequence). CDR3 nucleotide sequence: TGTGCCAGTAGTACTTCCTCTAATGAAAAACTGTTTTTT. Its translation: CASSTSSNEKLFF.

The DNA of the CDR3 is TGTGCCACCAGCTGGGACCCTAGATCCTACGAGCAGTACTTC. Residues: CATSWDPRSYEQYF. The chain recombines TRBV15 with TRBJ2-7, with D perhaps matching TRBD1 or TRBD2 (5 bases each). Germline loops: CDR1 LNHNV, CDR2 YYDKDF (reference sequence). V lost 5 bases and J 1 base, leaving 12 bases between the germline ends. CDR3 size: 14 residues.

This chain's CDR3 is CASSESLSLQYF. The DNA for the CDR3 is TGTGCCAGCAGTGAGTCCCTCAGTCTGCAGTACTTC. The chain has TRBV2 and TRBJ2-7; D gene uncertain. Germline CDR1 SNHLY, CDR2 FYNNEI. The CDR3 has 12 residues. V dropped 3 bases and J dropped 9 bases, with 12 bases sitting between them.

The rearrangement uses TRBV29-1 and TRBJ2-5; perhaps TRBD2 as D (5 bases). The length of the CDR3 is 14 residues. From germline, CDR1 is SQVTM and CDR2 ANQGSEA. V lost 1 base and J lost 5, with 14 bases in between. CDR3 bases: TGCAGCGTTGAAGGCGGCCAGCGGCGGGAGACCCAGTACTTC. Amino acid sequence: CSVEGGQRRETQYF.

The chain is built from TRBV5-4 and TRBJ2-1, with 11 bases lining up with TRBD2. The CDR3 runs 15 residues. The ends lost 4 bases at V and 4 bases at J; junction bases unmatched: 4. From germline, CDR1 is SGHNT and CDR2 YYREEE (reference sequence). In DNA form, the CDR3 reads TGTGCCAGCAGCAGGGGACTAGCGGAATACAATGAGCAGTTCTTC. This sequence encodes CASSRGLAEYNEQFF.

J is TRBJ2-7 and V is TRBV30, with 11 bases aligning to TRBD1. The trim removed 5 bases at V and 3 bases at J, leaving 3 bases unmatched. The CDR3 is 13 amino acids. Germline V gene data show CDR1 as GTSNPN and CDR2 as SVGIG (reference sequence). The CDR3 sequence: CAWAGTGGYEQYF. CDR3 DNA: TGTGCCTGGGCCGGGACAGGGGGCTACGAGCAGTACTTC.

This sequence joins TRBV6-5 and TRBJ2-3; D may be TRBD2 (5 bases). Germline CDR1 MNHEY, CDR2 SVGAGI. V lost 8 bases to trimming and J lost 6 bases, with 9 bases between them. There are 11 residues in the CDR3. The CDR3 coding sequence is TGTGCCAGCCACCGCGGGGATACGCAGTATTTT. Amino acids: CASHRGDTQYF.

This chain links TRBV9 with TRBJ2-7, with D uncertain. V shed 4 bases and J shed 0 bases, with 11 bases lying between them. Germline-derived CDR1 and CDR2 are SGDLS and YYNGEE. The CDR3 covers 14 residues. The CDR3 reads CASSPSWVSYEQYF. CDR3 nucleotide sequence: TGTGCCAGCAGCCCCTCTTGGGTCTCCTACGAGCAGTACTTC.

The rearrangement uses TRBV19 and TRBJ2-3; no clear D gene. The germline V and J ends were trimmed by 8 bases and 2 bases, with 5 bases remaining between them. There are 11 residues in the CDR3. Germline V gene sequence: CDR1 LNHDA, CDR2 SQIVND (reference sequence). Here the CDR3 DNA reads TGTGCCAGTGGCAACACAGATACGCAGTATTTT. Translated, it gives CASGNTDTQYF.

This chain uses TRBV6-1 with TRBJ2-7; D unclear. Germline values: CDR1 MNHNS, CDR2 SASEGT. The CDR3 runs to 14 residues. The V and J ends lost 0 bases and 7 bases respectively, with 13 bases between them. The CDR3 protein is CASSEAGPTREQYF. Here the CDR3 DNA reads TGTGCCAGCAGTGAAGCTGGCCCAACGAGGGAGCAGTACTTC.